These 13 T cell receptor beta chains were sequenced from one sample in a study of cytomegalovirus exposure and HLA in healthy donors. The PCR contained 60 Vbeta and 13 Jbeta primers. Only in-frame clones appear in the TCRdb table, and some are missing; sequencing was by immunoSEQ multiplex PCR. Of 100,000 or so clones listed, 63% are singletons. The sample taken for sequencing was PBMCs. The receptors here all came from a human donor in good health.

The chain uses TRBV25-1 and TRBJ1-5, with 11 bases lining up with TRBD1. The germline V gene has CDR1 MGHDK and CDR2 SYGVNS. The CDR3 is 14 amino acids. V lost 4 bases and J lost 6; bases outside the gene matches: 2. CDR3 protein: CASSAGTGGQPQHF. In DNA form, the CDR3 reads TGTGCCAGCAGTGCCGGGACAGGGGGTCAGCCCCAGCATTTT.

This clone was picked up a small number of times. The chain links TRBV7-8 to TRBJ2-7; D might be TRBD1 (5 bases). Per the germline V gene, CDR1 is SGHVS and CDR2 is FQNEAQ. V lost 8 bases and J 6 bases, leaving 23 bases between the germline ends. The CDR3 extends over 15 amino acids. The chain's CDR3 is CASSQAIQGKSEQYF. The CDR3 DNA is TGTGCCAGCTCCCAAGCTATCCAGGGCAAGAGCGAGCAGTACTTC.

DNA of the CDR3: TGTGCCAGCAGCCGAGGGACAGTCGATCAGCCCCAGCATTTT. Protein: CASSRGTVDQPQHF. The V call is TRBV7-8, the J call TRBJ1-5; 7 bases fit TRBD1. Per the germline V gene, CDR1 is SGHVS and CDR2 is FQNEAQ. This CDR3 has 14 residues. The J segment lost 5 bases and the V segment lost 5 bases, leaving 6 bases of the junction unmatched.

The CDR3 sequence is CASSKGILTTAPGANYGYTF. The CDR3 region has the DNA TGTGCCAGCAGCAAAGGGATCCTGACGACAGCCCCGGGGGCTAACTATGGCTACACCTTC. The rearrangement links TRBV21-1 to TRBJ1-2. TRBV21-1 is designated a pseudogene. CDR3 length equals 20 residues.

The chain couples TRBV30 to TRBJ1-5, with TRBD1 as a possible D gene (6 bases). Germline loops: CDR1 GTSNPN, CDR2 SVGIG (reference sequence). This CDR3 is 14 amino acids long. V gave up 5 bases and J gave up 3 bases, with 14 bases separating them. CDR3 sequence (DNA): TGTGCCTGGGCTCCCGGGACATCCAATCAGCCCCAGCATTTT. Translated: CAWAPGTSNQPQHF.

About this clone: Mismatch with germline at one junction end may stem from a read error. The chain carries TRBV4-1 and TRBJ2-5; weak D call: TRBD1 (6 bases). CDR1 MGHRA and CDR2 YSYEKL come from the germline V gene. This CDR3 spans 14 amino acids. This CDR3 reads CAGSRGPGGETQYF. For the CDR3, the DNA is TGCGCCGGCAGCAGGGGTCCGGGTGGGGAGACCCAGTACTTC.

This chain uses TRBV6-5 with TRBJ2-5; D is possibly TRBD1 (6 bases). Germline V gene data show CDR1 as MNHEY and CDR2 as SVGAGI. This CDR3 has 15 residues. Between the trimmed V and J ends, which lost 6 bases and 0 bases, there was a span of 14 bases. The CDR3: CASRNDRSYQETQYF. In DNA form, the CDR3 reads TGTGCCAGCAGGAATGACAGGTCGTACCAAGAGACCCAGTACTTC.

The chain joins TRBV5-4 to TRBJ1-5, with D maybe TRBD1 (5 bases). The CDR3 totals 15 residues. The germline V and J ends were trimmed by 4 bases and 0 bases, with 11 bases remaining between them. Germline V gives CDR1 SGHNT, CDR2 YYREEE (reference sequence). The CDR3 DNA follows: TGTGCCAGCAGCATTACGGGGGATAGCAATCAGCCCCAGCATTTT. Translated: CASSITGDSNQPQHF.

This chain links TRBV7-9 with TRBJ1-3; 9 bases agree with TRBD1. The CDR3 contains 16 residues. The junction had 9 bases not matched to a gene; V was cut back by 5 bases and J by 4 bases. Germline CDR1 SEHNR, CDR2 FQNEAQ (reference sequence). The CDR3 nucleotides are TGTGCCAGCAGCGCACGGACAGGGGCAGGGGGAAACACCATATATTTT. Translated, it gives CASSARTGAGGNTIYF.

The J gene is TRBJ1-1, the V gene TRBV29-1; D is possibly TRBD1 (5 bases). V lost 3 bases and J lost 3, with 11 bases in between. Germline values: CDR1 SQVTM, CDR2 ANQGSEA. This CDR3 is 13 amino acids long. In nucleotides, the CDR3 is TGCAGCGTTGACGAAACGGGGGACACTGAAGCTTTCTTT. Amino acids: CSVDETGDTEAFF.

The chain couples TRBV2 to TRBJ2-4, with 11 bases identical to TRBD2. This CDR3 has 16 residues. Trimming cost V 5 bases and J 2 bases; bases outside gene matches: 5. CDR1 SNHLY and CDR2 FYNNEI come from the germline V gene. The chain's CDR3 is CASSRLAGGTKNIQYF. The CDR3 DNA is TGTGCCAGCAGTCGCCTAGCGGGAGGAACCAAAAACATTCAGTACTTC.

The CDR3, as DNA: TGTGCCAGTAGCAACAGGGGGAGATTACGAAACACCATATATTTT. This translates into CASSNRGRLRNTIYF. J is TRBJ1-3 and V is TRBV19; 8 nucleotides align to TRBD1. V gave up 6 bases and J gave up 5 bases; unmatched junction bases: 9. This CDR3 has 15 residues. Germline-derived CDR1 and CDR2 are LNHDA and SQIVND (reference sequence). The entire variable domain, with the rest obtained from reference TRBV19 and TRBJ1-3, is as follows: DGGITQSPKYLFRKEGQNVTLSCEQNLNHDAMYWYRQDPGQGLRLIYYSQIVNDFQKGDIAEGYSVSREKKESFPLTVTSAQKNPTAFYLCASSNRGRLRNTIYFGEGSWLTVV.

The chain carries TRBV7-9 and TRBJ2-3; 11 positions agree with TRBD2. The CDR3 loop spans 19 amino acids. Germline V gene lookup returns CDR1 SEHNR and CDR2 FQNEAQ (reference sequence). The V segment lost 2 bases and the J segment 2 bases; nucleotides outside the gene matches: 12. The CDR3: CASSLTRSRLAGFTDTQYF. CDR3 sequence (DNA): TGTGCCAGCAGCTTAACAAGGTCCAGACTAGCGGGGTTCACAGATACGCAGTATTTT.